Below are 27 T cell receptor beta chains sequenced from a single sample in a study of long-term antiretroviral therapy in people with HIV. They ran version v3.0 of the immunoSEQ assay at survey level. Here immunoSEQ multiplex PCR was the method, and the copy in TCRdb shows in-frame clones only, minus some. The sample consists of more than 20,000 clones, more than 70% of them appearing once. The specimen was unsorted PBMCs, collected 3 years after starting antiretroviral therapy. These receptor sequences come from a man aged 18 to 30 with HIV.

The rearrangement joins TRBV6-1 to TRBJ2-7, with a possible D match to TRBD2 (5 bases). CDR1 is MNHNS and CDR2 is SASEGT in the germline V gene. V lost 0 bases and J lost 9, with 15 bases in between. The CDR3 runs 14 residues. CDR3 sequence (DNA): TGTGCCAGCAGTGAAGCAGGAACTAGAGCGATGCAGTACTTC. Translating it yields CASSEAGTRAMQYF.

V gene TRBV5-6 combines with J gene TRBJ1-6; maybe TRBD1 (6 bases). Looked up from germline, CDR1 is SGHDT and CDR2 is YYEEEE. Trimming cost V 4 bases and J 14 bases, with 10 bases left between them. The CDR3 is 11 residues long. The CDR3 sequence is CASSVGGSLHF. In DNA, the CDR3 is TGTGCCAGCAGCGTAGGGGGGTCCCTCCACTTT.

This clone occurred once. This rearrangement joins TRBV7-8 to TRBJ1-5, with unresolved D. There are 13 residues in the CDR3. Trimming took 4 bases from V and 3 from J, leaving 7 bases between them. The germline V gene encodes CDR1 SGHVS and CDR2 FQNEAQ. CDR3 nucleotides: TGTGCCAGCAGCTCAGATCCCAATCAGCCCCAGCATTTT. Translation gives CASSSDPNQPQHF.

The chain employs TRBV7-9 and TRBJ1-2, with D unclear. The V end lost 8 bases, the J end lost 5 bases, and 15 bases lay between the germline ends. The CDR3 totals 13 residues. Germline CDR1 reads SEHNR; CDR2 reads FQNEAQ (reference sequence). CDR3 amino acids: CASESSGGYGYTF. Here the CDR3 DNA reads TGTGCCAGCGAGAGCTCCGGCGGGTATGGCTACACCTTC.

The V and J genes are TRBV5-1 and TRBJ2-6; D remains unclear. Germline V gene sequence: CDR1 SGHRS, CDR2 YFSETQ. The V end was cut by 2 bases, the J end by 0 bases, with 9 bases between. The CDR3 is 16 amino acids. The DNA of the CDR3 is TGCGCCAGCAGCTTCCTCCCGGGCTCTGGGGCCAACGTCCTGACTTTC. It yields the protein CASSFLPGSGANVLTF.

The chain links TRBV7-9 to TRBJ1-3; D is unresolved. CDR3 length equals 12 residues. The V gene's germline CDR1 is SEHNR and CDR2 FQNEAQ (reference sequence). Trimming pared 7 bases from V and 2 bases from J, leaving 6 bases between. In DNA, the CDR3 is TGTGCCAGCAATGTAGCTGGAAACACCATATATTTT. The encoded protein is CASNVAGNTIYF.

The chain combines TRBV2 with TRBJ2-1; 11 nucleotides match TRBD2. J lost 6 bases, V lost 7 bases, and 11 bases had no gene match. Germline V gene data show CDR1 as SNHLY and CDR2 as FYNNEI. CDR3 length equals 16 residues. CDR3 sequence (DNA): TGTGCCAGCACCTCGCTACTAGCGGGGGCCGCCAATGAGCAGTTCTTC. It yields the protein CASTSLLAGAANEQFF.

The chain carries TRBV11-2 and TRBJ1-3; D is uncertain. The V gene's germline CDR1 is SGHAT and CDR2 FQNNGV. The CDR3 spans 14 residues. V lost 5 bases and J lost 0, with 8 bases in between. CDR3 bases: TGTGCCAGCAGCAGTAGCCCCTCTGGAAACACCATATATTTT. Translation gives CASSSSPSGNTIYF.

For the CDR3, the DNA is TGTGCCAGCAGCTTGAACCAGGGTTTGAGCAATCAGCCCCAGCATTTT. Translating it yields CASSLNQGLSNQPQHF. J is TRBJ1-5 and V is TRBV5-5; a possible D gene is TRBD1 (5 bases). V lost 1 base and J 1 base, leaving 12 bases between the germline ends. Germline loops: CDR1 SGHKS, CDR2 YYEKEE (reference sequence). This CDR3 spans 16 amino acids.

The chain carries TRBV2 and TRBJ1-5, with D hard to call. The V gene lost 3 bases and the J gene lost 0 bases, with 15 bases spanning the gap. The CDR3 is made up of 17 amino acids. Looked up from germline, CDR1 is SNHLY and CDR2 is FYNNEI. The CDR3 DNA reads TGTGCCAGCAGTGACTTACAGAAGGCCTATAGCAATCAGCCCCAGCATTTT. It codes for CASSDLQKAYSNQPQHF.

The gene calls are TRBV7-9 and TRBJ1-2; 7 bases line up with TRBD1. With V trimmed by 5 bases and J by 4 bases, 7 bases remained unmatched. Germline V CDR1 and CDR2: SEHNR, FQNEAQ (reference sequence). The CDR3 is made up of 14 amino acids. In DNA form, the CDR3 reads TGTGCCAGCAGCCCCGTCAGACAGGGCTATGGCTACACCTTC. Translated: CASSPVRQGYGYTF.

The chain has TRBV5-4 and TRBJ1-3, with 8 bases fitting TRBD1. The CDR3 is made up of 16 amino acids. CDR1 and CDR2 from the germline V gene are SGHNT and YYREEE (reference sequence). V shed 4 bases, J shed 0 bases, and the junction held 6 bases outside the gene matches. The CDR3 is CASSRDRSFSGNTIYF. The CDR3, as DNA: TGTGCCAGCAGCAGGGACAGGTCCTTCTCTGGAAACACCATATATTTT.

This clone was detected only a few times. The rearrangement uses TRBV28 and TRBJ1-2, with D possibly being TRBD1 (5 bases). Deletions cut 5 bases from V and 6 bases from J, with 19 bases between. CDR3 size: 15 residues. Germline lookup yields CDR1 MDHEN and CDR2 SYDVKM. This CDR3 is CASSLGRQGGDGYTF. DNA of the CDR3: TGTGCCAGCAGTCTAGGACGCCAGGGTGGAGATGGCTACACCTTC.

This chain connects TRBV7-9 to TRBJ2-5, with 14 bases fitting TRBD2. Germline V lookup: CDR1 SEHNR, CDR2 FQNEAQ (reference sequence). This CDR3 comprises 17 residues. Trimming at V came to 3 bases and at J to 2 bases, leaving 5 bases not matched to a gene. Here the CDR3 reads CASSFGTSGGQQETQYF. The CDR3 DNA follows: TGTGCCAGCAGCTTTGGGACTAGCGGGGGCCAACAAGAGACCCAGTACTTC.

The J gene is TRBJ2-5, the V gene TRBV18; no reliable D call. The CDR3 is made up of 11 amino acids. The V end was cut by 6 bases, the J end by 3 bases, with 5 bases between. In germline, CDR1 is KGHSH, CDR2 LQKENI. The CDR3 loop reads CASSPEETQYF. The CDR3 DNA sequence: TGTGCCAGCTCGCCTGAAGAGACCCAGTACTTC.

This clone came up a few times. The chain employs TRBV7-2 and TRBJ1-6, with D hard to call. The germline V gene encodes CDR1 SGHTA and CDR2 FQGNSA. CDR3 length: 9 amino acids. Trimming cost V 11 bases and J 12 bases, with 8 bases left between them. CDR3 coding DNA: TGTGCCCCCGGGGTACCCCTCCACTTT. Its translation: CAPGVPLHF.

The V call is TRBV18, the J call TRBJ2-2; tentatively, D is TRBD1 or TRBD2 (5 bases each). V lost 2 bases and J 0 bases, leaving 13 bases between the germline ends. The CDR3 covers 17 residues. The germline V gene encodes CDR1 KGHSH and CDR2 LQKENI. CDR3 nucleotides: TGTGCCAGCTCACCATGGCAGGGAGCCCCGAACACCGGGGAGCTGTTTTTT. Translation: CASSPWQGAPNTGELFF.

The J gene is TRBJ1-5, the V gene TRBV25-1; TRBD1 aligns across 9 bases. Trimming cost V 3 bases and J 0 bases; bases outside gene matches: 9. CDR1 is MGHDK and CDR2 is SYGVNS in the germline V gene. This CDR3 region has 18 residues. The DNA of the CDR3 is TGTGCCAGCAGTGAGAATACAGGGGGCGGCATTAGCAATCAGCCCCAGCATTTT. It encodes CASSENTGGGISNQPQHF. The complete variable domain, with remaining parts taken from reference TRBV25-1 and TRBJ1-5, reads EADIYQTPRYLVIGTGKKITLECSQTMGHDKMYWYQQDPGMELHLIHYSYGVNSTEKGDLSSESTVSRIRTEHFPLTLESARPSHTSQYLCASSENTGGGISNQPQHFGDGTRLSIL.

V and J are TRBV5-1 and TRBJ2-1; 11 bases agree with TRBD1. Germline V gene data show CDR1 as SGHRS and CDR2 as YFSETQ. The CDR3 has 16 residues. V was pared by 4 bases and J by 2 bases, with 5 bases of the junction left unmatched. CDR3 loop: CASSTGTGGPYNEQFF. The CDR3 bases are TGCGCCAGCAGCACCGGGACAGGGGGGCCCTACAATGAGCAGTTCTTC.

This chain connects TRBV2 to TRBJ1-2; D may be TRBD1 (5 bases). The CDR3 loop spans 13 amino acids. The V end lost 9 bases, the J end lost 2 bases, and 13 bases lay between the germline ends. CDR1 and CDR2 from the germline V gene are SNHLY and FYNNEI. The CDR3 loop is CARDRGVNYGYTF. The CDR3 DNA reads TGTGCCAGAGACAGAGGGGTAAACTATGGCTACACCTTC.

This CDR3 reads CASSAGRSDSDTQYF. In DNA, the CDR3 is TGTGCCAGCAGTGCGGGACGATCAGATTCAGATACGCAGTATTTT. The chain has TRBV2 and TRBJ2-3; D tentatively reads TRBD1 or TRBD2 (5 bases each). V lost 4 bases to trimming and J lost 4 bases, with 15 bases between them. The V gene's germline CDR1 is SNHLY and CDR2 FYNNEI. The CDR3 length is 15 residues. Based on the CDR3 plus reference TRBV2 and TRBJ2-3, the full variable domain is EPEVTQTPSHQVTQMGQEVILRCVPISNHLYFYWYRQILGQKVEFLVSFYNNEISEKSEIFDDQFSVERPDGSNFTLKIRSTKLEDSAMYFCASSAGRSDSDTQYFGPGTRLTVL.

This rearrangement joins TRBV11-2 to TRBJ2-7, with a possible D match to TRBD1 (6 bases). The CDR3 covers 14 residues. Per the germline V gene, CDR1 is SGHAT and CDR2 is FQNNGV. Trimming took off 6 bases at V and 6 bases at J, with 18 bases between the two ends. In DNA form, the CDR3 reads TGTGCCAGCAGGGTGACCCAGGGGCGCAGCGAGCAGTACTTC. It encodes CASRVTQGRSEQYF.

V and J are TRBV5-6 and TRBJ2-5, with 8 bases aligning to TRBD2. CDR1 and CDR2 from the germline V gene are SGHDT and YYEEEE. The CDR3 consists of 15 residues. Trimming cost V 3 bases and J 5 bases; bases outside gene matches: 9. The CDR3 DNA follows: TGTGCCAGCAGCTCCTCGGGAGGGCCCTGGGAGACCCAGTACTTC. Its translation: CASSSSGGPWETQYF.

V usage is TRBV28 and J usage is TRBJ2-2; 10 bases are shared with TRBD1. CDR1 is MDHEN and CDR2 is SYDVKM in the germline V gene. CDR3 length equals 16 residues. J was trimmed by 6 bases and V by 6 bases; bases with no gene match: 10. CDR3 DNA: TGTGCCAGCAGCTCGCCCGGGACAGGGGTGGCCGGGGAGCTGTTTTTT. Residues: CASSSPGTGVAGELFF. Drawing the rest from reference TRBV28 and TRBJ2-2, the complete variable domain is DVKVTQSSRYLVKRTGEKVFLECVQDMDHENMFWYRQDPGLGLRLIYFSYDVKMKEKGDIPEGYSVSREKKERFSLILESASTNQTSMYLCASSSPGTGVAGELFFGEGSRLTVL.

This clone was picked up a small number of times. Other nucleotide sequences from this sample produce the same CDR3. The chain couples TRBV6-5 to TRBJ1-2, with D unresolved. The V end lost 2 bases, the J end lost 0 bases, and 4 bases lay between the germline ends. The CDR3 runs to 13 residues. Germline values: CDR1 MNHEY, CDR2 SVGAGI. The CDR3: CASSYSPNYGYTF. CDR3 nucleotides: TGTGCCAGCAGTTACAGTCCTAACTATGGCTACACCTTC.

J is TRBJ1-1 and V is TRBV2, with D unresolved. Trimming cost V 3 bases and J 0 bases, with 8 bases left between them. Germline V gene lookup returns CDR1 SNHLY and CDR2 FYNNEI. This CDR3 is 14 amino acids long. CDR3 protein: CASSEETVNTEAFF. The DNA for the CDR3 is TGTGCCAGCAGTGAGGAGACGGTGAACACTGAAGCTTTCTTT.

The chain links TRBV5-1 to TRBJ1-3; D not resolved. Germline assignment: CDR1 SGHRS and CDR2 YFSETQ. Trimming stripped 2 bases from V and 4 bases from J, with 7 bases between. The CDR3 sequence is 13 residues long. The CDR3 region has the DNA TGCGCCAGCAGCTTTTCGGCCGGAAACACCATATATTTT. Protein: CASSFSAGNTIYF.